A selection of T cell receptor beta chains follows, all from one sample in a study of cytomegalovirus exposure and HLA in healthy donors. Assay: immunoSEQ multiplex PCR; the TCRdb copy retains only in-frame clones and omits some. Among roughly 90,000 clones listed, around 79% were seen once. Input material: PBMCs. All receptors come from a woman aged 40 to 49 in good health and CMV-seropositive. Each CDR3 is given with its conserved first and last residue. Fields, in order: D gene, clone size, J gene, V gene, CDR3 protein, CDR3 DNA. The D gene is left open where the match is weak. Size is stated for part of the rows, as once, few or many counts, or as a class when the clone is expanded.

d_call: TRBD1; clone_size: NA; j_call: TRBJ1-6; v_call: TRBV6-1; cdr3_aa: CASSGTGALLLSPLHF; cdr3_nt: TGTGCCAGCAGTGGTACAGGGGCCCTTTTACTTTCACCCCTCCACTTT
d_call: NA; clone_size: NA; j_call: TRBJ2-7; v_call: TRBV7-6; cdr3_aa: CASSSVKGEQYEQYF; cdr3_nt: TGTGCCAGCAGCTCGGTCAAGGGGGAACAATACGAGCAGTACTTC
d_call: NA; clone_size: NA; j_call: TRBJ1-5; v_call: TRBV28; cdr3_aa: CASSLAGYQPQHF; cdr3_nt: TGTGCCAGCAGTTTGGCAGGGTATCAGCCCCAGCATTTT
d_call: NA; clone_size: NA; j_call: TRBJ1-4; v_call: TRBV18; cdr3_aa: CASSERSGNEKLFF; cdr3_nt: TGTGCCAGCTCCGAAAGATCGGGGAATGAAAAACTGTTTTTT
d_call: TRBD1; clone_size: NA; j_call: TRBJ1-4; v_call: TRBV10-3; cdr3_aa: CAISEPPGQGKATNEKLFF; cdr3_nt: TGTGCCATCAGTGAGCCCCCGGGACAGGGAAAGGCTACTAATGAAAAACTGTTTTTT
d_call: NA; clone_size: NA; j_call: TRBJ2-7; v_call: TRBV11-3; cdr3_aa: CASSPSKRGSYEQYF; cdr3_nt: TGTGCCAGCAGCCCCTCGAAAAGGGGGTCCTACGAGCAGTACTTC
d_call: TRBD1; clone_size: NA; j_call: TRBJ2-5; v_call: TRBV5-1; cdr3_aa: CASSFNGAGGLIQTQYF; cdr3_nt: TGCGCCAGCAGCTTTAACGGGGCAGGGGGATTGATACAGACCCAGTACTTC
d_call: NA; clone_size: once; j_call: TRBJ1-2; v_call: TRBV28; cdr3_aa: CASTPGHVYGYTF; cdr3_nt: TGTGCCAGCACCCCGGGACATGTCTATGGCTACACCTTC
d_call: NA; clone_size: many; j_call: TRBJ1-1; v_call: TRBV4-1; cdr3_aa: CASRGTLKNTEAFF; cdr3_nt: TGCGCCAGCAGGGGGACACTGAAAAACACTGAAGCTTTCTTT
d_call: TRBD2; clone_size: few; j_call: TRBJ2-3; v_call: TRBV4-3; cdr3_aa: CASSQTGGGDTQYF; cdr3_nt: TGCGCCAGCAGCCAAACTGGGGGGGGTGATACGCAGTATTTT
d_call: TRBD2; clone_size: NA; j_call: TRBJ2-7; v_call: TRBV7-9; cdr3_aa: CASSPRGGALPAYEQYF; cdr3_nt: TGTGCCAGCAGCCCTAGGGGAGGGGCTCTCCCGGCCTACGAGCAGTACTTC
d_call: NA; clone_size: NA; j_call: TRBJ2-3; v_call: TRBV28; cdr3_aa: CASSRTGVDTQYF; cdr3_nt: TGTGCCAGCAGTCGAACGGGAGTGGATACGCAGTATTTT
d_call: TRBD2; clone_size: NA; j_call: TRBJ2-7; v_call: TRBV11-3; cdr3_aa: CASSLDGPAPGGSYEQYF; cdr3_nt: TGTGCCAGCAGCTTAGATGGCCCCGCTCCGGGAGGGTCCTACGAGCAGTACTTC
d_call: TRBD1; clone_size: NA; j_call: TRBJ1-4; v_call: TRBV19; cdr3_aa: CASSKTGNEKLFF; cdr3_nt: TGCGCCAGTAGTAAGACAGGGAATGAAAAACTGTTTTTT
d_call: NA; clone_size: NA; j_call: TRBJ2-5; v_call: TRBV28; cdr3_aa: CASSSYYRIRSETQYF; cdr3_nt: TGTGCCAGCAGTTCGTACTACAGGATTAGGTCGGAGACCCAGTACTTC
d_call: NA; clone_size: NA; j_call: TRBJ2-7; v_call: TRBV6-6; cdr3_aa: CASSSSQGTSEQYF; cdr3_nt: TGTGCCAGCAGTTCCTCCCAGGGGACCTCCGAGCAGTACTTC
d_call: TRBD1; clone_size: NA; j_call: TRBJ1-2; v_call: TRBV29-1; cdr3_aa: CSAQPGQGGLAYGYTF; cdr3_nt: TGCAGCGCACAACCGGGACAGGGGGGATTAGCCTATGGCTACACCTTC
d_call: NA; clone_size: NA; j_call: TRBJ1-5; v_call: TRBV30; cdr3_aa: CAWSWTGGRGPQHF; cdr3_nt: TGTGCCTGGAGTTGGACGGGGGGTCGGGGGCCCCAGCATTTT
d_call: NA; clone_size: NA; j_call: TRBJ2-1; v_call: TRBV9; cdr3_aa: CASSVGDDYNEQFF; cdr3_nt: TGTGCCAGCAGCGTGGGAGACGACTACAATGAGCAGTTCTTC
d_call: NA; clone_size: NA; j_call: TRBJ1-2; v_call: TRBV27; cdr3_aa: CASSLHGRGAFYGYTF; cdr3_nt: TGTGCCAGCAGTTTACACGGCAGGGGAGCTTTCTATGGCTACACCTTC
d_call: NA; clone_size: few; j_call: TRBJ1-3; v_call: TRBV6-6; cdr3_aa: CATRTENTIYF; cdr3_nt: TGTGCCACCCGCACAGAAAACACCATATATTTT
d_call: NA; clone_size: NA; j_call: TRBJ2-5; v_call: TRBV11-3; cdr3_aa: CASSLAFQGQETQYF; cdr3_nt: TGTGCCAGCAGCTTAGCGTTCCAGGGTCAGGAGACCCAGTACTTC
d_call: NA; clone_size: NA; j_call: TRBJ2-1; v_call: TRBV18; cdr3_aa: CASSLDRIYNEQFF; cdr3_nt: TGTGCCAGCTCGCTCGACAGGATATACAATGAGCAGTTCTTC
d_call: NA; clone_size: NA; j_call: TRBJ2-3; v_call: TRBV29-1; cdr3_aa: CSVEDTAQSSTDTQYF; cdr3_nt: TGCAGCGTTGAAGATACAGCCCAGTCTAGCACAGATACGCAGTATTTT
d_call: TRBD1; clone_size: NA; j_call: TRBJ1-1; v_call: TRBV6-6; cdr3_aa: CASSGTVNMNTEAFF; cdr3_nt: TGTGCCAGCAGTGGGACAGTTAACATGAACACTGAAGCTTTCTTT
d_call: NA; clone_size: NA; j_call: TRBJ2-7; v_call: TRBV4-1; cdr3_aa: CASSQGGLARYEQYF; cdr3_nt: TGCGCCAGCAGCCAAGGAGGCCTAGCCCGCTACGAGCAGTACTTC
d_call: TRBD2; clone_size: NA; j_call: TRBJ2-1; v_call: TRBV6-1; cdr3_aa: CASNELAGEILANEQFF; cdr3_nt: TGTGCCAGCAATGAACTAGCGGGAGAAATTTTGGCTAATGAGCAGTTCTTC